One and the same sample provided the 27 T cell receptor beta chains below, sequenced in a study of T-cell memory formation after mild COVID-19 (dated by TCRdb to about 2021). Receptors were amplified or captured by 5' RACE. Sequencing was carried out with an Illumina NovaSeq 6000. TCRdb handled the public reads itself, with Q25 trimming in fastp and clone calling in MiXCR, and kept productive beta chains. Merged by CDR3 protein, the rows form single entries marked with the most common genes and DNA. The sample table lists hundreds of thousands of distinct CDR3 sequences, about a sixth of them with a count of one. The ten biggest clones cover 12% of the sample. Sequencing was carried out using PBMCs or a T cell subset sorted from them (not recorded which). These TCRs come from an adult woman who had mild COVID-19 (a few samples of this study predate the infection). The sample titles of this study are shuffled in the database, so cell type and time point are left out; the donor was told from shared clones.

V usage is TRBV7-8 and J usage is TRBJ2-7; no definite D call. This CDR3 has 14 residues. V was shortened by 8 bases and J by 5 bases, with 19 bases between the two germline ends. Per the germline V gene, CDR1 is SGHVS and CDR2 is FQNEAQ. The CDR3 protein is CASGRLHSLDEQYF. DNA of the CDR3: TGTGCCAGCGGACGACTCCACTCCCTCGACGAGCAGTACTTC.

J is TRBJ2-3 and V is TRBV6-6; 7 nucleotides match TRBD1. The CDR3 runs to 17 residues. Germline values: CDR1 MNHNY, CDR2 SVGAGI (reference sequence). The J segment lost 0 bases and the V segment lost 6 bases, leaving 12 bases of the junction unmatched. CDR3 in amino acids: CASRPITGTASTDTQYF. CDR3 nucleotide sequence: TGTGCCAGCAGGCCTATTACCGGGACAGCGAGCACAGATACGCAGTATTTT.

This clonotype was recorded a few times. V and J are TRBV12-3 or TRBV12-4 and TRBJ2-2; D is perhaps TRBD2 (7 bases). The CDR3 has 17 residues. V lost 10 bases and J lost 1, with 22 bases in between. CDR3 sequence (DNA): TGTGCCAATCCAGGCCGCGGGGGACAATTGAACACCGGGGAGCTGTTTTTT. It specifies CANPGRGGQLNTGELFF.

This clonotype was counted between two and nine times. The chain is built from TRBV11-3 and TRBJ2-1; 12 nucleotides agree with TRBD2. Trimming cost V 5 bases and J 6 bases; bases outside gene matches: 8. The CDR3 totals 16 residues. The germline V gene has CDR1 SGHNT and CDR2 YENEEA. This CDR3 reads CASSTGLAGVGNEQFF. As DNA, the CDR3 is TGTGCCAGCAGCACGGGACTAGCGGGCGTCGGCAATGAGCAGTTCTTC.

The gene calls are TRBV12-3 or TRBV12-4 and TRBJ2-7; 10 bases are shared with TRBD2. CDR3 length: 16 amino acids. With 3 bases clipped from V and 5 bases from J, the junction kept 10 bases outside the gene matches. CDR3 residues: CASSLTASGRFNEQYF. The DNA of the CDR3 is TGTGCCAGCAGTTTGACGGCTAGCGGGAGATTCAACGAGCAGTACTTC.

In this sample, this clonotype turned up a few times. CDR3 nucleotides: TGTGCCAGCAGTTACGGGACAACCACCAATGAGCAGTTCTTC. This encodes CASSYGTTTNEQFF. The chain recombines TRBV6-6 with TRBJ2-1, with TRBD1 as a possible D gene (6 bases). This CDR3 contains 14 residues. The V end was cut by 2 bases, the J end by 6 bases, with 11 bases between. Germline CDR1 reads MNHNY; CDR2 reads SVGAGI (reference sequence).

The chain joins TRBV5-1 to TRBJ2-2, with 7 bases identical to TRBD2. Germline CDR1 is SGHRS and CDR2 is YFSETQ. With V trimmed by 5 bases and J by 3 bases, 7 bases remained unmatched. This CDR3 region has 15 residues. The CDR3 protein is CASSSLAEHTGELFF. As DNA, the CDR3 is TGCGCCAGCAGTAGCCTAGCGGAACACACCGGGGAGCTGTTTTTT.

This clonotype came up a few times. V usage is TRBV19 and J usage is TRBJ2-5, with D perhaps TRBD1 (6 bases). CDR1 is LNHDA and CDR2 is SQIVND in the germline V gene (reference sequence). V dropped 5 bases and J dropped 2 bases, with 12 bases sitting between them. CDR3 length equals 14 residues. The CDR3 is CASSDRRLQETQYF. The CDR3 DNA is TGTGCCAGTAGTGACAGGAGGTTACAAGAGACCCAGTACTTC.

The rearrangement joins TRBV5-5 to TRBJ2-5; weak D call: TRBD2 (6 bases). The CDR3 consists of 15 residues. Between the trimmed V and J ends, which lost 4 bases and 1 base, there was a span of 14 bases. Germline lookup yields CDR1 SGHKS and CDR2 YYEKEE (reference sequence). This CDR3 is CASSRRGAGQETQYF. The CDR3 region has the DNA TGTGCCAGCAGCCGGAGGGGTGCTGGCCAAGAGACCCAGTACTTC.

The CDR3 bases are TGTGCCAGCAGCTTTCGAGGAAGGGGGGCAGAGACCCAGTACTTC. This encodes CASSFRGRGAETQYF. This rearrangement joins TRBV7-9 to TRBJ2-5; the D gene could be TRBD1 or TRBD2 (6 bases each). Germline V gene lookup returns CDR1 SEHNR and CDR2 FQNEAQ (reference sequence). This CDR3 has 15 amino acids. Trimming removed 3 bases at V and 4 bases at J, with 15 bases between. Looking up the rest from reference TRBV7-9 and TRBJ2-5 gives the full variable domain: DTGVSQNPRHKITKRGQNVTFRCDPISEHNRLYWYRQTLGQGPEFLTYFQNEAQLEKSRLLSDRFSAERPKGSFSTLEIQRTEQGDSAMYLCASSFRGRGAETQYFGPGTRLLVL.

This clonotype was found a few times. The chain carries TRBV3-1 and TRBJ2-3, with 8 bases lining up with TRBD2. The CDR3 runs to 15 residues. Germline V gene sequence: CDR1 LGHDT, CDR2 YNNKEL (reference sequence). Germline trimming cut 8 bases from V and 3 bases from J; bases unmatched to any gene: 10. The CDR3 DNA reads TGTGCCAGCTGCGAAAGCGGGAGCAGGACAGATACGCAGTATTTT. It yields the protein CASCESGSRTDTQYF.

There are a few counts of this clonotype. The V call is TRBV7-9, the J call TRBJ1-2, with 8 nucleotides matching TRBD1. Germline assignment: CDR1 SEHNR and CDR2 FQNEAQ (reference sequence). This CDR3 region has 12 residues. Trimming at V came to 5 bases and at J to 6 bases, leaving 2 bases not matched to a gene. CDR3 loop: CASSVTGDGYTF. CDR3 DNA: TGTGCCAGCAGCGTGACAGGGGATGGCTACACCTTC.

V usage is TRBV20-1 and J usage is TRBJ1-1; D possibly corresponds to TRBD1 (5 bases). The CDR3 is 14 residues long. Germline CDR1 reads DFQATT; CDR2 reads SNEGSKA (reference sequence). Deletions cut 1 base from V and 4 bases from J, with 13 bases between. The CDR3: CSARVRGLGTEAFF. The CDR3, as DNA: TGCAGTGCTAGAGTACGGGGGTTGGGCACTGAAGCTTTCTTT.

This chain joins TRBV7-9 and TRBJ1-4; D ambiguous. The CDR3 is 12 residues long. In germline, CDR1 is SEHNR, CDR2 FQNEAQ (reference sequence). V lost 5 bases, J lost 10 bases, and 11 bases lay in between. The CDR3 DNA is TGTGCCAGCAGCGCAATCCAGAGAAAACTGTTTTTT. It is translated as CASSAIQRKLFF. Together with reference TRBV7-9 and TRBJ1-4, the CDR3 gives the full variable domain: DTGVSQNPRHKITKRGQNVTFRCDPISEHNRLYWYRQTLGQGPEFLTYFQNEAQLEKSRLLSDRFSAERPKGSFSTLEIQRTEQGDSAMYLCASSAIQRKLFFGSGTQLSVL.

The V call is TRBV27, the J call TRBJ1-1, with D unclear. V was pared by 3 bases and J by 10 bases, with 21 bases between. Per germline, CDR1 MNHEY and CDR2 SMNVEV (reference sequence). The CDR3 is 15 residues long. DNA for the CDR3: TGTGCCAGCAGTTTTGGCGGAGGTCATTCGGATGGAGCTTTCTTT. The encoded protein is CASSFGGGHSDGAFF.

This clonotype was seen a handful of times. The rearrangement uses TRBV19 and TRBJ2-7; a weak D match, TRBD2 (5 bases). The CDR3 is 15 amino acids. V was pared by 4 bases and J by 2 bases, with 15 bases between. Germline CDR1 LNHDA, CDR2 SQIVND (reference sequence). CDR3 residues: CASSKSGSLPYEQYF. The CDR3, as DNA: TGTGCCAGTAGTAAATCTGGGAGCCTCCCCTACGAGCAGTACTTC.

This clonotype has more than one count but fewer than ten. The chain employs TRBV12-3 or TRBV12-4 and TRBJ2-7; no definite D call. The CDR3 totals 14 residues. Trimming removed 6 bases at V and 1 base at J, with 13 bases between. The CDR3 is CASSLRPNSYEQYF. In nucleotides, the CDR3 is TGTGCCAGCAGCCTTCGTCCCAATTCCTACGAGCAGTACTTC.

This clonotype was seen ten or more times. The CDR3 DNA is TGTGCCAGCAGCTACAGCAGTTTTAGCACAGATACGCAGTATTTT. Encoded protein: CASSYSSFSTDTQYF. The J gene is TRBJ2-3, the V gene TRBV9; D is unclear. This CDR3 has 15 amino acids. Germline V lookup: CDR1 SGDLS, CDR2 YYNGEE. The V end was cut by 4 bases, the J end by 0 bases, with 12 bases between.

This chain links TRBV6-6 with TRBJ2-7, with 7 bases identical to TRBD1. V trimming: 5 bases; J trimming: 4 bases; junction bases outside the gene matches: 14. CDR1 and CDR2 (germline): MNHNY, SVGAGI (reference sequence). The CDR3 is made up of 16 amino acids. The CDR3 here is CASSHDEAAGGYEQYF. The DNA of the CDR3 is TGTGCCAGCAGTCACGACGAGGCGGCAGGGGGTTACGAGCAGTACTTC.

This clonotype has more than one count but fewer than ten. This chain connects TRBV4-2 to TRBJ2-3, with no clear D. The V gene lost 3 bases and the J gene lost 2 bases, with 15 bases spanning the gap. The CDR3 extends over 16 amino acids. The V gene's germline CDR1 is LGHNA and CDR2 YNFKEQ. The CDR3 spells CASSHAVRVITDTQYF. In DNA form, the CDR3 reads TGTGCCAGCAGCCATGCCGTTCGGGTTATCACAGATACGCAGTATTTT.

The chain couples TRBV2 to TRBJ2-3, with D maybe TRBD2 (6 bases). The CDR3 totals 12 residues. V was cut by 6 bases and J by 4 bases, with 8 bases left in between. Germline loops: CDR1 SNHLY, CDR2 FYNNEI. The CDR3 DNA sequence: TGTGCCAGCAGCCGGGAGTCAGATACGCAGTATTTT. This gives the protein CASSRESDTQYF.

This clonotype was seen only a few times. This sequence joins TRBV20-1 and TRBJ2-7, with 9 bases lining up with TRBD1. The germline CDR1 and CDR2 sequences are DFQATT and SNEGSKA (reference sequence). V lost 4 bases to trimming and J lost 5 bases; unmatched junction nucleotides: 12. CDR3 length: 15 amino acids. The DNA for the CDR3 is TGCAGTGCTATCGGGACAGGGAATGGCGCCGACGAGCAGTACTTC. Protein: CSAIGTGNGADEQYF.

The chain joins TRBV7-3 to TRBJ2-1; D is perhaps TRBD1 or TRBD2 (5 bases each). Germline assignment: CDR1 SGHTA and CDR2 FQGTGA. The CDR3 totals 13 residues. The germline V and J ends were trimmed by 5 bases and 8 bases, with 13 bases remaining between them. CDR3 sequence (DNA): TGTGCCAGCAGCGCCATTGGGGGAGATGAGCAGTTCTTC. This codes for CASSAIGGDEQFF.

This clonotype was recorded a few times. The rearrangement uses TRBV29-1 and TRBJ2-7; the match to TRBD1 covers 7 bases. The CDR3 is made up of 11 amino acids. The germline V gene has CDR1 SQVTM and CDR2 ANQGSEA. The ends lost 7 bases at V and 3 bases at J; junction bases unmatched: 3. The CDR3 loop reads CSGWTGYEQYF. The CDR3 coding sequence is TGCAGCGGCTGGACAGGCTACGAGCAGTACTTC.

The chain couples TRBV29-1 to TRBJ2-3; no reliable D call. From germline, CDR1 is SQVTM and CDR2 ANQGSEA. The CDR3 has 13 residues. Deletions cut 4 bases from V and 0 bases from J, with 8 bases between. The CDR3 reads CSVVTDSTDTQYF. In DNA form, the CDR3 reads TGCAGCGTTGTTACAGACAGCACAGATACGCAGTATTTT.

CDR3 in DNA: TGTGCCAGCAGCTTAAGGAGGACCATTGTGAATGAGCAGTTCTTC. Amino acids: CASSLRRTIVNEQFF. The chain employs TRBV7-9 and TRBJ2-1, with D perhaps matching TRBD2 (5 bases). Germline V gene sequence: CDR1 SEHNR, CDR2 FQNEAQ (reference sequence). The CDR3 is made up of 15 amino acids. The V gene lost 2 bases and the J gene lost 7 bases, with 15 bases spanning the gap.

This clonotype was seen more than once but under ten times. The chain recombines TRBV20-1 with TRBJ1-2, with TRBD1 as a possible D gene (5 bases). The CDR3 runs to 15 residues. CDR1 and CDR2 from the germline V gene are DFQATT and SNEGSKA (reference sequence). V lost 4 bases and J 4 bases, leaving 19 bases between the germline ends. CDR3 sequence: CSAMPRGSTAYGYTF. CDR3 in DNA: TGCAGTGCTATGCCCCGGGGCAGTACCGCCTATGGCTACACCTTC.